One and the same sample provided the 23 T cell receptor beta chains below, sequenced in a study of CD8+ T cells in alopecia areata. Stated treatment: oral pan-JAK inhibitor, 5-10 mg twice daily. As the sequencing template, cDNA was produced by extracting RNA and reverse transcribing it. The protocol was immunoSEQ multiplex PCR, while the TCRdb copy is restricted to in-frame clones and leaves out a portion. The sample lists under 200,000 clones, about three fifths occurring once. The specimen was CD4+ T cells sorted from blood, collected at week 4, from a patient treated with tofacitinib. The receptors come from a human donor with alopecia areata.

This clone has just a few counts. The chain combines TRBV29-1 with TRBJ2-1; 9 bases align to TRBD2. Germline assignment: CDR1 SQVTM and CDR2 ANQGSEA. CDR3 length: 12 amino acids. V shed 4 bases, J shed 8 bases, and the junction held 3 bases outside the gene matches. This CDR3 reads CSVGTSAYEQFF. The CDR3 DNA sequence: TGCAGCGTTGGGACTAGCGCATATGAGCAGTTCTTC.

The chain employs TRBV27 and TRBJ2-1; no firm D call. Per the germline V gene, CDR1 is MNHEY and CDR2 is SMNVEV (reference sequence). The CDR3 spans 13 residues. V lost 3 bases to trimming and J lost 15 bases, with 18 bases between them. The CDR3 DNA reads TGTGCCAGCAGTTTCCAAGGTTGGTCCCGTTCGTTCTTC. This translates into CASSFQGWSRSFF.

The chain carries TRBV27 and TRBJ1-5, with a tentative D call TRBD1 (6 bases). The CDR3 sequence is 14 residues long. The germline V gene has CDR1 MNHEY and CDR2 SMNVEV (reference sequence). V lost 4 bases to trimming and J lost 7 bases, with 14 bases between them. CDR3 bases: TGTGCCAGCAGTTGGTCGGGACATGTCCAGCCCCAGCATTTT. Translating it yields CASSWSGHVQPQHF.

In regard to this clone: This specimen includes other DNA sequences encoding the same CDR3. The chain is built from TRBV6-5 and TRBJ1-1, with 8 nucleotides matching TRBD1. Trimming cost V 2 bases and J 1 base; bases outside gene matches: 0. Germline V gene data show CDR1 as MNHEY and CDR2 as SVGAGI. The CDR3 sequence is 14 residues long. This CDR3 reads CASSYTGGNTEAFF. As DNA, the CDR3 is TGTGCCAGCAGTTACACAGGGGGGAACACTGAAGCTTTCTTT.

As regards this clone: The identical CDR3 is also encoded by other nucleotide sequences in the sample. As DNA, the CDR3 is TGCGCCAGCAGCCTACAGGGGGCCGGGGAGACCCAGTACTTC. It encodes CASSLQGAGETQYF. This chain uses TRBV5-1 with TRBJ2-5, with TRBD1 matching over 9 bases. The germline CDR1 and CDR2 sequences are SGHRS and YFSETQ. J lost 5 bases, V lost 4 bases, and 6 bases had no gene match. The CDR3 contains 14 residues. The full variable domain, in which reference TRBV5-1 and TRBJ2-5 provide the parts outside the CDR3, is KAGVTQTPRYLIKTRGQQVTLSCSPISGHRSVSWYQQTPGQGLQFLFEYFSETQRNKGNFPGRFSGRQFSNSRSEMNVSTLELGDSALYLCASSLQGAGETQYFGPGTRLLVL.

This clone was recorded a few times. The chain employs TRBV29-1 and TRBJ2-4; D is perhaps TRBD2 (5 bases). Germline V lookup: CDR1 SQVTM, CDR2 ANQGSEA. V lost 3 bases to trimming and J lost 0 bases, with 6 bases between them. This CDR3 has 13 residues. CDR3: CSVEEVAKNIQYF. DNA of the CDR3: TGCAGCGTTGAGGAGGTAGCCAAAAACATTCAGTACTTC.

This rearrangement joins TRBV30 to TRBJ1-1; D is perhaps TRBD1 (6 bases). Germline V gene sequence: CDR1 GTSNPN, CDR2 SVGIG (reference sequence). V lost 3 bases, J lost 1 base, and 18 bases lay in between. CDR3 length: 16 residues. The CDR3 bases are TGTGCCTGGAGAGCGCGGGACATATGGCGGAACACTGAAGCTTTCTTT. Encoded protein: CAWRARDIWRNTEAFF.

This clone showed up just a few times. The rearrangement uses TRBV29-1 and TRBJ2-7, with unresolved D. Germline-derived CDR1 and CDR2 are SQVTM and ANQGSEA. The CDR3 length is 11 residues. Deletions cut 4 bases from V and 5 bases from J, with 9 bases between. CDR3 amino acids: CSVALTHEQYF. CDR3 sequence (DNA): TGCAGCGTTGCGTTAACCCACGAGCAGTACTTC.

The V and J genes are TRBV7-6 and TRBJ2-3; TRBD1 matches 7 bases. This CDR3 is built from 15 residues. Per the germline V gene, CDR1 is SGHVS and CDR2 is FNYEAQ. The junction had 7 bases not matched to a gene; V was cut back by 5 bases and J by 2 bases. This CDR3 reads CASSPGDRPTDTQYF. The CDR3, as DNA: TGTGCCAGCAGCCCAGGGGACAGACCCACAGATACGCAGTATTTT.

The chain is built from TRBV28 and TRBJ2-3; D possibly corresponds to TRBD2 (6 bases). The CDR3 consists of 15 residues. Germline lookup yields CDR1 MDHEN and CDR2 SYDVKM. The V gene lost 6 bases and the J gene lost 4 bases, with 17 bases spanning the gap. CDR3 DNA: TGTGCCAGCAGCCCGGGGGACCCATTCTCAGATACGCAGTATTTT. This encodes CASSPGDPFSDTQYF.

This sequence joins TRBV6-5 and TRBJ2-5; D uncertain. The V gene lost 8 bases and the J gene lost 5 bases, with 15 bases spanning the gap. CDR3 length: 13 amino acids. CDR1 and CDR2 (germline): MNHEY, SVGAGI. DNA for the CDR3: TGTGCCAGCGGAGTGATAGCCGGCGAGACCCAGTACTTC. Protein sequence: CASGVIAGETQYF.

This clone occurred a few times. Other nucleotide sequences in the sample specify the same CDR3. This chain joins TRBV5-1 and TRBJ1-1, with a possible D match to TRBD1 (5 bases). CDR1 and CDR2 from the germline V gene are SGHRS and YFSETQ. V shed 1 base and J shed 1 base, with 5 bases lying between them. The length of the CDR3 is 13 residues. The CDR3 here is CASSLTGNTEAFF. The DNA for the CDR3 is TGCGCCAGCAGCTTGACAGGGAACACTGAAGCTTTCTTT.

The rearrangement links TRBV30 to TRBJ1-5; no firm D call. The CDR3 spans 13 residues. Germline CDR1 GTSNPN, CDR2 SVGIG (reference sequence). V lost 2 bases and J lost 7, with 12 bases in between. As DNA, the CDR3 is TGTGCCTGGAGTTTGCCAGCCGACCAGCCCCAGCATTTT. It is translated as CAWSLPADQPQHF.

The chain joins TRBV11-2 to TRBJ2-7; 7 bases map to TRBD2. V gave up 5 bases and J gave up 12 bases; unmatched junction bases: 10. The germline CDR1 and CDR2 sequences are SGHAT and FQNNGV. This CDR3 is 12 amino acids long. The CDR3 DNA follows: TGTGCCAGCAGCCCAACGGGGAGGGGAGGGTACTTC. Translation gives CASSPTGRGGYF.

This chain links TRBV7-9 with TRBJ1-5, with D unclear. The CDR3 length is 14 residues. From germline, CDR1 is SEHNR and CDR2 FQNEAQ (reference sequence). V dropped 0 bases and J dropped 7 bases, with 10 bases sitting between them. As DNA, the CDR3 is TGTGCCAGCAGCTTAGCGCCCGGGGAGCAGCCCCAGCATTTT. Its translation is CASSLAPGEQPQHF. Full variable domain (remainder filled in from reference TRBV7-9 and TRBJ1-5): DTGVSQNPRHKITKRGQNVTFRCDPISEHNRLYWYRQTLGQGPEFLTYFQNEAQLEKSRLLSDRFSAERPKGSFSTLEIQRTEQGDSAMYLCASSLAPGEQPQHFGDGTRLSIL.

This sequence joins TRBV5-1 and TRBJ2-5; D gene uncertain. Germline assignment: CDR1 SGHRS and CDR2 YFSETQ. The CDR3 runs to 14 residues. The germline V and J ends were trimmed by 0 bases and 2 bases, with 8 bases remaining between them. CDR3 protein: CASSLDVRQETQYF. DNA of the CDR3: TGCGCCAGCAGCTTGGACGTCAGGCAAGAGACCCAGTACTTC.

The chain combines TRBV29-1 with TRBJ2-1; D not certain. Germline V lookup: CDR1 SQVTM, CDR2 ANQGSEA. V was pared by 4 bases and J by 0 bases, with 10 bases between. The CDR3 consists of 14 residues. The CDR3 DNA reads as TGCAGCGTTGTTGGCAGAAGCTCCTACAATGAGCAGTTCTTC. Its protein is CSVVGRSSYNEQFF.

The chain links TRBV30 to TRBJ1-6, with D maybe TRBD1 (6 bases). Germline-derived CDR1 and CDR2 are GTSNPN and SVGIG (reference sequence). The length of the CDR3 is 13 residues. V was shortened by 4 bases and J by 4 bases, with 8 bases between the two germline ends. The CDR3 sequence: CAWNGQYNSPLHF. The CDR3 DNA follows: TGTGCCTGGAACGGACAGTATAATTCACCCCTCCACTTT.

This clone turned up a few times. This rearrangement joins TRBV30 to TRBJ2-2, with D possibly being TRBD2 (6 bases). From germline, CDR1 is GTSNPN and CDR2 SVGIG (reference sequence). The germline V and J ends were trimmed by 4 bases and 5 bases, with 8 bases remaining between them. The CDR3 totals 12 residues. The CDR3 reads CAWTRGTGELFF. The CDR3 DNA sequence: TGTGCCTGGACTCGGGGGACCGGGGAGCTGTTTTTT.

The rearrangement joins TRBV16 to TRBJ2-5; D may be TRBD2 (6 bases). V lost 4 bases and J lost 4, with 16 bases in between. There are 15 residues in the CDR3. CDR1 and CDR2 (germline): KGHSY, FQNENV. The CDR3 DNA reads TGTGCCAGCAGCCCTTGGGAAGAGGGAGGAGAGACCCAGTACTTC. This translates into CASSPWEEGGETQYF.

The chain's CDR3 is CASSPGGSGSYNEQFF. In DNA, the CDR3 is TGTGCCAGCAGCCCGGGCGGCTCCGGCTCCTACAATGAGCAGTTCTTC. V gene TRBV7-2 combines with J gene TRBJ2-1; no firm D call. This CDR3 region has 16 residues. Germline V gene sequence: CDR1 SGHTA, CDR2 FQGNSA. V gave up 5 bases and J gave up 0 bases, with 14 bases separating them.

The chain employs TRBV19 and TRBJ2-7; weak D call: TRBD2 (5 bases). With 7 bases removed from V and 3 bases from J, the gap between germline ends came to 19 bases. This CDR3 spans 15 amino acids. CDR1 and CDR2 from the germline V gene are LNHDA and SQIVND (reference sequence). In DNA, the CDR3 is TGTGCCAGTACCCCAACCTGGGAGAGACGCTACGAGCAGTACTTC. It is translated as CASTPTWERRYEQYF.

This chain joins TRBV29-1 and TRBJ2-5, with D perhaps TRBD2 (6 bases). V lost 4 bases, J lost 5 bases, and 14 bases lay in between. CDR3 length: 13 residues. Germline loops: CDR1 SQVTM, CDR2 ANQGSEA. CDR3 nucleotide sequence: TGCAGCGTTGTCGTGGAGGGCGGGGAGACCCAGTACTTC. Amino acid sequence: CSVVVEGGETQYF.